This passage covers 31 T cell receptor beta chains from one sample sequenced in a study of response to subunit inactivated influenza vaccine. MiXCR was run by TCRdb on the RT-PCR reads, yielding one entry per CDR3 protein. The table shows around 570,000 distinct CDR3 sequences, with around 8% occurring only once. The specimen comprised PBMCs from blood, sampled 23 to 25 months after vaccination. The receptors come from a man between 50 and 69 years old who received an inactivated influenza vaccine.

This clonotype was picked up a small number of times. The gene calls are TRBV24-1 and TRBJ2-1; D is unresolved. Trimming shortened V by 7 bases and J by 0 bases, and 6 bases separated the two germline ends. This CDR3 has 13 amino acids. Germline CDR1 KGHDR, CDR2 SFDVKD. The CDR3 nucleotides are TGTGCCACCAGCGCGAGCTCCTACAATGAGCAGTTCTTC. It yields the protein CATSASSYNEQFF.

There are many counts of this clonotype. The rearrangement uses TRBV20-1 and TRBJ1-2; TRBD1 matches 8 bases. V lost 3 bases, J lost 3 bases, and 12 bases stayed unmatched. Germline V gene lookup returns CDR1 DFQATT and CDR2 SNEGSKA (reference sequence). The CDR3 is made up of 16 amino acids. The CDR3 protein is CSASGRAGGLDYGYTF. As DNA, the CDR3 is TGCAGTGCTAGTGGGAGGGCAGGGGGCTTGGACTATGGCTACACCTTC.

This clonotype was counted at least ten times. In nucleotides, the CDR3 is TGTGCCAGCAGTCCCAGGACACCCAGGACGCAGTATTTT. This encodes CASSPRTPRTQYF. The V and J genes are TRBV6-1 and TRBJ2-3; weak D call: TRBD1 (5 bases). Deletions cut 5 bases from V and 9 bases from J, with 15 bases between. The CDR3 extends over 13 amino acids. Germline lookup yields CDR1 MNHNS and CDR2 SASEGT.

Details on this clonotype: At one boundary the junction diverges from the germline segment, which might be a read error. V usage is TRBV2 and J usage is TRBJ2-5, with D tentatively TRBD2 (6 bases). Per germline, CDR1 SNHLY and CDR2 FYNNEI. CDR3 size: 19 residues. The CDR3 region is CARSGKGIGGLLSQETQYF. In nucleotides, the CDR3 is TGTGCCCGCAGTGGGAAAGGGATCGGAGGGCTCCTCTCTCAAGAGACCCAGTACTTC.

The chain joins TRBV15 to TRBJ2-2; D not resolved. Trimming cost V 1 base and J 1 base, with 7 bases left between them. The CDR3 has 15 residues. Germline CDR1 reads LNHNV; CDR2 reads YYDKDF (reference sequence). DNA for the CDR3: TGTGCCACCAGCAGAGTGACGGAGAACACCGGGGAGCTGTTTTTT. Amino acids: CATSRVTENTGELFF.

This clonotype occurred many times. The gene calls are TRBV20-1 and TRBJ2-7, with D perhaps TRBD1 (5 bases). The V and J ends lost 5 bases and 11 bases respectively, with 16 bases between them. Germline V gives CDR1 DFQATT, CDR2 SNEGSKA (reference sequence). CDR3 length equals 11 residues. CDR3 loop: CSADTQGRKYF. The CDR3 DNA is TGCAGTGCTGATACCCAGGGAAGAAAGTACTTC.

The rearrangement uses TRBV5-1 and TRBJ1-4, with a possible D match to TRBD1 (5 bases). This CDR3 is built from 15 residues. V was trimmed by 0 bases and J by 7 bases, leaving 13 bases between them. Germline-derived CDR1 and CDR2 are SGHRS and YFSETQ. CDR3 amino acids: CASSLDGGGGEKLFF. The CDR3 DNA is TGCGCCAGCAGCTTGGATGGTGGGGGAGGTGAAAAACTGTTTTTT.

The gene calls are TRBV4-2 and TRBJ1-1; no definite D call. The V end lost 0 bases, the J end lost 2 bases, and 10 bases lay between the germline ends. The germline V gene has CDR1 LGHNA and CDR2 YNFKEQ. The CDR3 has 15 residues. CDR3 protein: CASSQDRTANTEAFF. CDR3 nucleotide sequence: TGTGCCAGCAGCCAAGATCGGACGGCTAACACTGAAGCTTTCTTT.

The sample holds many counts of this clonotype. The CDR3 region is CASSWGYSTDTQYF. As DNA, the CDR3 is TGTGCCAGCAGTTGGGGCTACAGCACAGATACGCAGTATTTT. The gene calls are TRBV12-3 or TRBV12-4 and TRBJ2-3, with a tentative D call TRBD1 (5 bases). The CDR3 spans 14 residues. Trimming stripped 4 bases from V and 0 bases from J, with 8 bases between.

This chain connects TRBV11-2 to TRBJ2-7; D remains unclear. The CDR3 is made up of 12 amino acids. Between the trimmed V and J ends, which lost 2 bases and 4 bases, there was a span of 6 bases. Germline CDR1 SGHAT, CDR2 FQNNGV. The DNA of the CDR3 is TGTGCCAGCAGCTTAATTTGGTACGAGCAGTACTTC. This codes for CASSLIWYEQYF.

This clonotype was counted many times. This chain joins TRBV20-1 and TRBJ1-1; no definite D call. Germline values: CDR1 DFQATT, CDR2 SNEGSKA (reference sequence). This CDR3 spans 13 amino acids. CDR3 nucleotides: TGCAGCCCCTGGGAAACAGTTAACACTGAAGCTTTCTTT. Its protein is CSPWETVNTEAFF.

The CDR3 spells CASSLLPGNYGYTF. DNA for the CDR3: TGTGCCAGCAGTTTATTGCCGGGAAACTATGGCTACACCTTC. The rearrangement joins TRBV27 to TRBJ1-2, with D uncertain. Germline V gene lookup returns CDR1 MNHEY and CDR2 SMNVEV (reference sequence). The CDR3 sequence is 14 residues long. V lost 1 base and J 2 bases, leaving 8 bases between the germline ends.

The chain has TRBV14 and TRBJ2-1; a possible D gene is TRBD1 (5 bases). Germline CDR1 is SGHDN and CDR2 is FVKESK. The ends were cut back, 3 bases at V and 4 bases at J, with 13 bases in the middle. The CDR3 has 15 amino acids. CDR3 coding DNA: TGTGCCAGCAGCCAGCAGGGTATCCTTTACAATGAGCAGTTCTTC. Translating gives CASSQQGILYNEQFF.

About this clonotype itself: This may come from a read error, since a much larger clone is one base off. The V and J genes are TRBV6-1 and TRBJ1-3, with D possibly TRBD1 on 5 matching bases. The CDR3 runs to 13 residues. In germline, CDR1 is MNHNS, CDR2 SASEGT. V lost 3 bases, J lost 3 bases, and 6 bases lay in between. This CDR3 reads CASSDRVGNTIYF. The CDR3 bases are TGTGCCAGCAGTGACAGGGTTGGAAACACCATATATTTT.

This chain uses TRBV29-1 with TRBJ1-4; tentative D call: TRBD1 (5 bases). Trimming removed 1 base at V and 2 bases at J, with 5 bases between. This CDR3 contains 13 residues. Germline CDR1 reads SQVTM; CDR2 reads ANQGSEA. The CDR3 coding sequence is TGCAGCGTTGAAGGGGGCACTAATGAAAAACTGTTTTTT. This gives the protein CSVEGGTNEKLFF.

This clonotype was detected many times. V and J are TRBV7-6 and TRBJ2-7, with D possibly called TRBD1 or TRBD2 (5 bases each). Germline CDR1 SGHVS, CDR2 FNYEAQ. The V end lost 1 base, the J end lost 6 bases, and 13 bases lay between the germline ends. The CDR3 length is 14 residues. The CDR3 DNA reads as TGTGCCAGCAGCTTAGGGGACCTGGCTGGCGAGCAGTACTTC. Translation: CASSLGDLAGEQYF. The full variable domain, completed using reference TRBV7-6 and TRBJ2-7, is GAGVSQSPRYKVTKRGQDVALRCDPISGHVSLYWYRQALGQGPEFLTYFNYEAQQDKSGLPNDRFSAERPEGSISTLTIQRTEQRDSAMYRCASSLGDLAGEQYFGPGTRLTVT.

This clonotype was seen more than once but under ten times. The CDR3 protein is CASSSQSSYNEQFF. DNA of the CDR3: TGTGCCAGCAGCTCCCAGAGCTCCTACAATGAGCAGTTCTTC. This chain joins TRBV7-2 and TRBJ2-1; no firm D call. Germline CDR1 is SGHTA and CDR2 is FQGNSA. This CDR3 has 14 residues. Trimming pared 4 bases from V and 0 bases from J, leaving 7 bases between.

This clonotype appeared many times. The chain has TRBV7-9 and TRBJ2-5; 7 nucleotides align to TRBD1. The length of the CDR3 is 13 residues. Germline assignment: CDR1 SEHNR and CDR2 FQNEAQ (reference sequence). V gave up 5 bases and J gave up 2 bases; unmatched junction bases: 2. The CDR3 DNA is TGTGCCAGCAGCACGGGACAGCAAGAGACCCAGTACTTC. Encoded protein: CASSTGQQETQYF. The full variable domain, its missing parts supplied by reference TRBV7-9 and TRBJ2-5, is DTGVSQNPRHKITKRGQNVTFRCDPISEHNRLYWYRQTLGQGPEFLTYFQNEAQLEKSRLLSDRFSAERPKGSFSTLEIQRTEQGDSAMYLCASSTGQQETQYFGPGTRLLVL.

This clonotype was observed many times. The genes are TRBV20-1 and TRBJ1-4, with D unclear. CDR1 is DFQATT, CDR2 SNEGSKA, per germline (reference sequence). This CDR3 is 13 amino acids long. The V end was cut by 1 base, the J end by 8 bases, with 11 bases between. CDR3 bases: TGCAGTGCTAGAGGGGAAGTCGGCGAAAAACTGTTTTTT. This encodes CSARGEVGEKLFF.

This clonotype was detected a few times. The genes are TRBV12-3 or TRBV12-4 and TRBJ2-5; 7 nucleotides match TRBD1. Trimming cost V 3 bases and J 4 bases; bases outside gene matches: 5. This CDR3 spans 14 amino acids. CDR3 protein: CASSFRTGRETQYF. The DNA of the CDR3 is TGTGCCAGCAGTTTTAGGACAGGTCGAGAGACCCAGTACTTC.

This clonotype was found a few times. The rearrangement uses TRBV9 and TRBJ1-5; 10 bases map to TRBD1. Germline lookup yields CDR1 SGDLS and CDR2 YYNGEE. V dropped 3 bases and J dropped 4; count of bases not matched to a gene: 1. This CDR3 is 14 amino acids long. The CDR3: CASSGQGANQPQHF. For the CDR3, the DNA is TGTGCCAGCAGCGGACAGGGGGCTAATCAGCCCCAGCATTTT.

This clonotype has just a few counts. The V gene is TRBV29-1, the J gene TRBJ2-7; D unclear. From germline, CDR1 is SQVTM and CDR2 ANQGSEA. This CDR3 has 14 residues. Trimming stripped 6 bases from V and 2 bases from J, with 17 bases between. CDR3 sequence (DNA): TGCAGCGTCCGAGTAGTCGGAACGGCCTACGAGCAGTACTTC. Translation gives CSVRVVGTAYEQYF.

In this sample, this clonotype turned up a few times. The chain links TRBV11-2 to TRBJ2-7; 9 positions match TRBD1. There are 12 residues in the CDR3. Germline V CDR1 and CDR2: SGHAT, FQNNGV. V lost 4 bases, J lost 10 bases, and 5 bases stayed unmatched. As DNA, the CDR3 is TGTGCCAGCAGCTCCGGGACAGGGTTTCAGTACTTC. Translated, it gives CASSSGTGFQYF.

This chain joins TRBV29-1 and TRBJ1-1; 7 bases line up with TRBD1. The CDR3 covers 15 residues. Losses at the gene ends were 2 bases for V and 11 bases for J; bases not matched to a gene: 17. In germline, CDR1 is SQVTM, CDR2 ANQGSEA. In DNA form, the CDR3 reads TGCAGCGTTGAATTCCGACTCGGGACAGCCGGCTGGGCTTTCTTT. Protein: CSVEFRLGTAGWAFF.

This clonotype has a count of ten or more. The chain couples TRBV7-2 to TRBJ1-5; TRBD1 aligns across 7 bases. The CDR3 runs to 15 residues. Germline lookup yields CDR1 SGHTA and CDR2 FQGNSA. V gave up 5 bases and J gave up 5 bases; unmatched junction bases: 9. The CDR3 protein is CASSKTGSGDQPQHF. CDR3 bases: TGTGCCAGCAGCAAGACAGGGTCTGGGGATCAGCCCCAGCATTTT.

The chain couples TRBV20-1 to TRBJ2-5; D call uncertain. Germline V gene sequence: CDR1 DFQATT, CDR2 SNEGSKA (reference sequence). Trimming pared 1 base from V and 5 bases from J, leaving 5 bases between. This CDR3 is built from 11 residues. The CDR3 reads CSARVKETQYF. In nucleotides, the CDR3 is TGCAGTGCTAGAGTGAAGGAGACCCAGTACTTC.

This clonotype has a handful of counts. This chain joins TRBV6-2 or TRBV6-3 and TRBJ1-2; D is undetermined. CDR3 length equals 13 residues. V was trimmed by 2 bases and J by 8 bases, leaving 12 bases between them. Looked up from germline, CDR1 is MNHEY and CDR2 is SVGEGT. The CDR3 reads CASSYPVTGGYTF. CDR3 nucleotides: TGTGCCAGCAGTTACCCGGTGACGGGAGGCTACACCTTC.

This clonotype was detected only a few times. CDR3 region: CASSQVEVSGRIGEETQYF. Here the CDR3 DNA reads TGTGCCAGCAGCCAAGTCGAAGTGAGTGGACGGATTGGGGAGGAGACCCAGTACTTC. The chain joins TRBV3-1 to TRBJ2-5; a possible D gene is TRBD2 (5 bases). The germline CDR1 and CDR2 sequences are LGHDT and YNNKEL (reference sequence). The CDR3 has 19 amino acids. V lost 1 base and J 5 bases, leaving 26 bases between the germline ends.

This clonotype was picked up a small number of times. The gene calls are TRBV27 and TRBJ1-2, with D uncertain. The CDR3 spans 16 residues. Germline assignment: CDR1 MNHEY and CDR2 SMNVEV (reference sequence). Trimming pared 3 bases from V and 4 bases from J, leaving 18 bases between. CDR3 sequence: CASSFIAGSTGYGYTF. The CDR3 nucleotides read TGTGCCAGCAGTTTTATCGCAGGAAGCACGGGCTATGGCTACACCTTC.

In its sample, this clonotype was seen a few times. The chain is built from TRBV29-1 and TRBJ1-1; TRBD1 matches 9 bases. V trimming: 4 bases; J trimming: 1 base; junction bases outside the gene matches: 1. Germline V gene data show CDR1 as SQVTM and CDR2 as ANQGSEA. CDR3 length: 13 amino acids. CDR3 sequence reads: CSVVQGANTEAFF. In DNA form, the CDR3 reads TGCAGCGTTGTACAGGGGGCGAACACTGAAGCTTTCTTT.

This clonotype was seen a few times. V usage is TRBV7-2 and J usage is TRBJ2-2, with D perhaps TRBD1 (6 bases). V lost 1 base, J lost 7 bases, and 10 bases lay in between. Germline values: CDR1 SGHTA, CDR2 FQGNSA. The CDR3 totals 14 residues. CDR3 sequence: CASSLDRVIGELFF. CDR3 nucleotide sequence: TGTGCCAGCAGCTTAGACAGGGTAATCGGGGAGCTGTTTTTT.